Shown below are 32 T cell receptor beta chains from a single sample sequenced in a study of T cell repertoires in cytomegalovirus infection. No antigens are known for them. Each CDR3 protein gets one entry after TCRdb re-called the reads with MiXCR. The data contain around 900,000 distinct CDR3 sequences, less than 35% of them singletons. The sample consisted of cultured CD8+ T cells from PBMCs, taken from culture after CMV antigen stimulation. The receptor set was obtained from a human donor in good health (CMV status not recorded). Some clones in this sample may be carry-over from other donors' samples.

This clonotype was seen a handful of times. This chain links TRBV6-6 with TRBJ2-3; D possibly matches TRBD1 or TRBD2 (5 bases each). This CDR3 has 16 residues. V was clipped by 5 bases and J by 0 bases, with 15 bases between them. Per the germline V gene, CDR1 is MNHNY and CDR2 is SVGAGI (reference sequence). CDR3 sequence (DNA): TGTGCCAGCAGTGTATGGGACGGATCTAGCACAGATACGCAGTATTTT. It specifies CASSVWDGSSTDTQYF.

The CDR3 bases are TGTGCCAGCAGTTATTCGGGGGCAATAGATACGCAGTATTTT. Translation: CASSYSGAIDTQYF. V and J are TRBV6-2 or TRBV6-3 and TRBJ2-3, with D perhaps given as TRBD1 or TRBD2 (6 bases each). This CDR3 region has 14 residues. V dropped 3 bases and J dropped 5 bases, with 12 bases sitting between them. The germline V gene has CDR1 MNHEY and CDR2 SVGEGT.

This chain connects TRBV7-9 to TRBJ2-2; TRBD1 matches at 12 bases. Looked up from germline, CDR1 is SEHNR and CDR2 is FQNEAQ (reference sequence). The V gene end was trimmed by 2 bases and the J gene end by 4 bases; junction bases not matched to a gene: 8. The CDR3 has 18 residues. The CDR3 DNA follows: TGTGCCAGCAGCTTACCCCCGGGACAGGGGGCGAGCACCGGGGAGCTGTTTTTT. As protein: CASSLPPGQGASTGELFF.

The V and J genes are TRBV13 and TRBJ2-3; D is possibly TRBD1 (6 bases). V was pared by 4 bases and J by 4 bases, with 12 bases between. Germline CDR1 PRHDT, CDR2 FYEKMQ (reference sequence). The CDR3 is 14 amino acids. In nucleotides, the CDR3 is TGTGCCAGCAGCTGGGGACATCGCTCAGATACGCAGTATTTT. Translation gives CASSWGHRSDTQYF.

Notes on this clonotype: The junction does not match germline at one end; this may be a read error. CDR3 sequence reads: CANSSAGRNTEAFF. The CDR3 DNA reads TGTGCCAACAGTTCAGCAGGGCGGAACACTGAAGCTTTCTTT. The rearrangement links TRBV12-3 or TRBV12-4 to TRBJ1-1; a possible D gene is TRBD1 (5 bases). The CDR3 has 14 amino acids.

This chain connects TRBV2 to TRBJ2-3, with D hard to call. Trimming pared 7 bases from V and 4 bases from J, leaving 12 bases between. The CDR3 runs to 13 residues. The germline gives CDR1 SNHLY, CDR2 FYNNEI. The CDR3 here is CASNSEDPDTQYF. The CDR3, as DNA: TGTGCCAGCAATTCTGAAGATCCAGATACGCAGTATTTT.

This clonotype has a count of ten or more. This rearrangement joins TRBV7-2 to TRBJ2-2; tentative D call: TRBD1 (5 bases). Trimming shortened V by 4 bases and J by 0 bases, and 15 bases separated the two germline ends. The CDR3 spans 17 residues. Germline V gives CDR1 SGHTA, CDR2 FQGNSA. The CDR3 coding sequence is TGTGCCAGCAGCTCACCAAGGACGGACACGAACACCGGGGAGCTGTTTTTT. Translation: CASSSPRTDTNTGELFF.

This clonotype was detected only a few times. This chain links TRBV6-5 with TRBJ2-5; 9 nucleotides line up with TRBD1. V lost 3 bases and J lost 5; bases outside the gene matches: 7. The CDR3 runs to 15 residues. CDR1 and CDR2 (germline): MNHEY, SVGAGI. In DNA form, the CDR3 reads TGTGCCAGCAGTTATCGGGACAGGGTGTCGGAGACCCAGTACTTC. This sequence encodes CASSYRDRVSETQYF.

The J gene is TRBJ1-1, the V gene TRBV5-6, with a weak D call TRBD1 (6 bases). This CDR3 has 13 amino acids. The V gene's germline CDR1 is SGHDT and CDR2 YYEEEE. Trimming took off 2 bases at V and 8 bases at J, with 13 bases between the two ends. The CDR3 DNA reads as TGTGCCAGCAGCTTTGGGGGGCGTAGGGAAGCTTTCTTT. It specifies CASSFGGRREAFF.

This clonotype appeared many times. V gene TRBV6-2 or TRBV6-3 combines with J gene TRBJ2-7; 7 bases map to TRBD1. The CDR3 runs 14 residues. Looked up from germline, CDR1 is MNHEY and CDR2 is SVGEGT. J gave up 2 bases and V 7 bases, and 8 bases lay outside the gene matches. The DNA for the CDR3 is TGTGCCAGCACTTCAGGGACAGTCGCCTACGAGCAGTACGTC. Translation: CASTSGTVAYEQYV.

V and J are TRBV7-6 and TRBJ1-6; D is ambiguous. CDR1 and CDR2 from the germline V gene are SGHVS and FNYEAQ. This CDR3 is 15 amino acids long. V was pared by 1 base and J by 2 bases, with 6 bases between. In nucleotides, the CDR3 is TGTGCCAGCAGCTTAGGAAATCCCTATAATTCACCCCTCCACTTT. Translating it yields CASSLGNPYNSPLHF. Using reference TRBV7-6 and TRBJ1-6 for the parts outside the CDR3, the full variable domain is GAGVSQSPRYKVTKRGQDVALRCDPISGHVSLYWYRQALGQGPEFLTYFNYEAQQDKSGLPNDRFSAERPEGSISTLTIQRTEQRDSAMYRCASSLGNPYNSPLHFGNGTRLTVT.

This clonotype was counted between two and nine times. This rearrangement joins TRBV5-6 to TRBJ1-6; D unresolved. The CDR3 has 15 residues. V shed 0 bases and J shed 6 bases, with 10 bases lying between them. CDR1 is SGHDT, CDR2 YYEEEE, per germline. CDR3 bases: TGTGCCAGCAGCTTGGGAGTGAAGATTAATTCACCCCTCCACTTT. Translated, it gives CASSLGVKINSPLHF.

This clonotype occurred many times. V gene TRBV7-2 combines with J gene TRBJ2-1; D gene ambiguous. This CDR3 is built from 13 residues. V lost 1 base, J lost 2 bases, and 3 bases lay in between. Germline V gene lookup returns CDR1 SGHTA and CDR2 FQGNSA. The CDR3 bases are TGTGCCAGCAGCTTAGAACCCTACAATGAGCAGTTCTTC. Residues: CASSLEPYNEQFF.

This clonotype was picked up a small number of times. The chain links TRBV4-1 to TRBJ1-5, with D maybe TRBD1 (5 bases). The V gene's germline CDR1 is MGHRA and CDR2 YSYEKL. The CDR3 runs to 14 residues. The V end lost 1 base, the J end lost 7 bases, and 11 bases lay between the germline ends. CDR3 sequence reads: CASSQARAGQPQHF. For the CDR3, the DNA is TGCGCCAGCAGCCAAGCCAGGGCGGGACAGCCCCAGCATTTT.

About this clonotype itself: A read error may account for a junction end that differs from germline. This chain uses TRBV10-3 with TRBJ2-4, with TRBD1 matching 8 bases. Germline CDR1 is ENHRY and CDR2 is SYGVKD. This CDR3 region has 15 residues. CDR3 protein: CAISESGQGKNIRYF. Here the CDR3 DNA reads TGTGCCATCAGTGAGTCTGGACAGGGTAAAAACATTCGGTACTTC.

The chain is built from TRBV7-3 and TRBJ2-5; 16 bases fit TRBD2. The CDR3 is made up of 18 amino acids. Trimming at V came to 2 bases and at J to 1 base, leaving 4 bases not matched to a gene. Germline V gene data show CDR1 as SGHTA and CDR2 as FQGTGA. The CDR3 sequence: CASSLQGLAGGSQETQYF. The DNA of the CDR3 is TGTGCCAGCAGCTTACAGGGACTAGCGGGGGGGAGCCAAGAGACCCAGTACTTC.

The DNA for the CDR3 is TGTGCCACCAGCAGAGGGGGACGGGCCGGGGAGCTGTTTTTT. Encoded protein: CATSRGGRAGELFF. The chain employs TRBV15 and TRBJ2-2; the D gene could be TRBD1 or TRBD2 (5 bases each). V was clipped by 1 base and J by 6 bases, with 9 bases between them. This CDR3 comprises 14 residues. Germline-derived CDR1 and CDR2 are LNHNV and YYDKDF (reference sequence).

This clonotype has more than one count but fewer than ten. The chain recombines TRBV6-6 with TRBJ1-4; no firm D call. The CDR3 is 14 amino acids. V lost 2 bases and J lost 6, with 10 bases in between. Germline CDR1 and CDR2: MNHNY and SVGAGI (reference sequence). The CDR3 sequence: CASSYEVADEKLFF. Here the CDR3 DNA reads TGTGCCAGCAGTTACGAGGTAGCGGATGAAAAACTGTTTTTT.

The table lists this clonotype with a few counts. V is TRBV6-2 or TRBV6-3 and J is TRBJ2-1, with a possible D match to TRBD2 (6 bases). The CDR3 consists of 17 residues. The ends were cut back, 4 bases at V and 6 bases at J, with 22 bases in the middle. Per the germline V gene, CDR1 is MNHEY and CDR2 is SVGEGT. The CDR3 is CASSSLAAHLGGNEQFF. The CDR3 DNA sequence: TGTGCCAGCAGTTCACTAGCTGCTCACCTCGGGGGCAATGAGCAGTTCTTC.

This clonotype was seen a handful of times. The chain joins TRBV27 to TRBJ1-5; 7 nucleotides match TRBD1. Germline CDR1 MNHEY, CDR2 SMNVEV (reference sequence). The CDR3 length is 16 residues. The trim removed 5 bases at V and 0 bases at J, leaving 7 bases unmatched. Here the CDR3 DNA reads TGTGCCAGCAGTCCCGGGACAGTTGATAGCAATCAGCCCCAGCATTTT. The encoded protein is CASSPGTVDSNQPQHF.

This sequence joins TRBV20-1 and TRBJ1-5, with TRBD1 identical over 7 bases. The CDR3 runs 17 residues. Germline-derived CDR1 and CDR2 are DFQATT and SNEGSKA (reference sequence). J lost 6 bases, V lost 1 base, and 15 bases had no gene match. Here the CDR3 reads CSARGRKWTGKLQPQHF. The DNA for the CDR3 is TGCAGTGCTAGAGGACGGAAATGGACAGGTAAACTTCAGCCCCAGCATTTT.

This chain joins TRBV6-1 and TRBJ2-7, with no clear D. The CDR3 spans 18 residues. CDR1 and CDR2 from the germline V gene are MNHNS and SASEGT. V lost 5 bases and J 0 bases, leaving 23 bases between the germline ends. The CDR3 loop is CASSPPTRRENNSYEQYF. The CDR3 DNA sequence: TGTGCCAGCAGTCCCCCGACCAGACGAGAAAACAACTCCTACGAGCAGTACTTC.

The CDR3 nucleotides are TGTGCCAGCAGCCAAGATGGTCCGTGGGCCCTTTCTTCGTCAACTGAAGCTTTCTTT. Encoded protein: CASSQDGPWALSSSTEAFF. The chain uses TRBV4-2 and TRBJ1-1; D gene uncertain. Looked up from germline, CDR1 is LGHNA and CDR2 is YNFKEQ. This CDR3 comprises 19 residues. With 0 bases removed from V and 5 bases from J, the gap between germline ends came to 25 bases.

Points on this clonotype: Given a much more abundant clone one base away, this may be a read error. In DNA form, the CDR3 reads TGTGATAGTGGTTTTACCGAAAGTGAGCAGTTCTTC. Its protein is CDSGFTESEQFF. This chain connects TRBV12-5 to TRBJ2-1; no reliable D call. Germline assignment: CDR1 LGHNT and CDR2 FRNRAP. CDR3 length equals 12 residues.

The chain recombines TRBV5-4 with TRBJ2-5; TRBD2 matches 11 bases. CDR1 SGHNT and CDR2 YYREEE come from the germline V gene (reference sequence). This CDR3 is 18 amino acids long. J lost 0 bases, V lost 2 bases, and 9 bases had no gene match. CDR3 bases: TGTGCCAGCAGCTTTCCCCTCTCGACTAGCGGGGACCAAGAGACCCAGTACTTC. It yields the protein CASSFPLSTSGDQETQYF.

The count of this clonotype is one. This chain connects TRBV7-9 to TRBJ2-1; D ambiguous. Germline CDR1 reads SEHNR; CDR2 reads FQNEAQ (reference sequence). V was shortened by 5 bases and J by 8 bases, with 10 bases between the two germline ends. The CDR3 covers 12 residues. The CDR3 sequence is CASSPTWDEQFF. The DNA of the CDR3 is TGTGCCAGCAGCCCCACCTGGGATGAGCAGTTCTTC.

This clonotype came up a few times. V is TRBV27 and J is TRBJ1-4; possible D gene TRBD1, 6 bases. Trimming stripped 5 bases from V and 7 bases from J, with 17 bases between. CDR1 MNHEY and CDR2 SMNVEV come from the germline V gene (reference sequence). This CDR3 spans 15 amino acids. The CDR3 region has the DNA TGTGCCAGCAGTGCCCTCGGGGGGCTCATTGAAAAACTGTTTTTT. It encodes CASSALGGLIEKLFF. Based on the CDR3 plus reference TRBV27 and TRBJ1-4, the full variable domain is EAQVTQNPRYLITVTGKKLTVTCSQNMNHEYMSWYRQDPGLGLRQIYYSMNVEVTDKGDVPEGYKVSRKEKRNFPLILESPSPNQTSLYFCASSALGGLIEKLFFGSGTQLSVL.

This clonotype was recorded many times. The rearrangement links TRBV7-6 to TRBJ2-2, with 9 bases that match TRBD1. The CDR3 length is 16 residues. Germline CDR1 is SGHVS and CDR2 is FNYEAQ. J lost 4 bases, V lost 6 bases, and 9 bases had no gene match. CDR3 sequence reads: CASRRPGQGVTGELFF. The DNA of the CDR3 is TGTGCCAGCAGACGACCGGGACAGGGAGTCACCGGGGAGCTGTTTTTT.

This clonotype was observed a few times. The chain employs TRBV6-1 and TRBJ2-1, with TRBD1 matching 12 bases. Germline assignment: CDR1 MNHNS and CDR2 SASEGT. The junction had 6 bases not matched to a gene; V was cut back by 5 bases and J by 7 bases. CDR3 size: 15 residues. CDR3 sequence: CASSRRDRGPNEQFF. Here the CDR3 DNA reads TGTGCCAGCAGTAGACGGGACAGGGGGCCTAATGAGCAGTTCTTC.

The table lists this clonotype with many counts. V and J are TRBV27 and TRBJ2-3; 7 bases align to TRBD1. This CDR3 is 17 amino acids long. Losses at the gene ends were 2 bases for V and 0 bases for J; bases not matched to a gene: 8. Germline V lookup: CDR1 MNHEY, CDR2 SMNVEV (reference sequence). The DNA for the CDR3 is TGTGCCAGCAGTTTACGGCCCCCGGGACAGAGCACAGATACGCAGTATTTT. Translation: CASSLRPPGQSTDTQYF.

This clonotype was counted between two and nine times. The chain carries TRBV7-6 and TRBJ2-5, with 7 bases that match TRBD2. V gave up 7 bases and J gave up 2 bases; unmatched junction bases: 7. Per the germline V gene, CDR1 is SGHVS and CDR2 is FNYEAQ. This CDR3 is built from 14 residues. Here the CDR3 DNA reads TGTGCCAGCACACCTTTGGGGGGGCAAGAGACCCAGTACTTC. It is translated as CASTPLGGQETQYF.

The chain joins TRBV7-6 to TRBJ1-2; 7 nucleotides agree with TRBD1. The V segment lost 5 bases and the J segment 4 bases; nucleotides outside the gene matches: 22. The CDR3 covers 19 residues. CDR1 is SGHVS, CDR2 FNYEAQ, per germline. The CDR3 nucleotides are TGTGCCAGCAGCACCCTAGGGGGGGACAGAGTCATGGACAGCTATGGCTACACCTTC. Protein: CASSTLGGDRVMDSYGYTF.